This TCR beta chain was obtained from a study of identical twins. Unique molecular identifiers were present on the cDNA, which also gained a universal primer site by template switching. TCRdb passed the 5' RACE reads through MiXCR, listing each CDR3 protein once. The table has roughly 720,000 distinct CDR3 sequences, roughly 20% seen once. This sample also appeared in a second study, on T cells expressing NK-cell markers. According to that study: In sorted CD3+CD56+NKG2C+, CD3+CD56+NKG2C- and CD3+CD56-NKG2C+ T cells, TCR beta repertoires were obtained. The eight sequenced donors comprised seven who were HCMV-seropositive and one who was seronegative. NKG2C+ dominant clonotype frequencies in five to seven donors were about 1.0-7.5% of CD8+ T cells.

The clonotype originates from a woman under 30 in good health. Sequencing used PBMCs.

CDR3 protein: CASSYSVGTGGETQYF. Written as DNA, the CDR3 is TGTGCCAGCAGTTACTCGGTGGGGACCGGGGGAGAGACCCAGTACTTC. The chain is built from TRBV6-2 or TRBV6-3 and TRBJ2-5; possible D gene TRBD2, 6 bases. CDR1 is MNHEY and CDR2 is SVGEGT in the germline V gene. The CDR3 is made up of 16 amino acids. Deletions cut 0 bases from V and 4 bases from J, with 15 bases between.